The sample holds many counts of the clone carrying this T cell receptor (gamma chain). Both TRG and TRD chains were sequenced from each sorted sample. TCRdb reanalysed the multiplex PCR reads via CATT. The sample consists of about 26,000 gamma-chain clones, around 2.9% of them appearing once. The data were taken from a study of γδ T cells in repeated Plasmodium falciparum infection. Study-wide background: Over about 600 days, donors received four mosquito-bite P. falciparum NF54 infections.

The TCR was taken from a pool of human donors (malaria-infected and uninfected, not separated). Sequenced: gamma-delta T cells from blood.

The CDR3 DNA sequence: TGTGCCTTGTGGGACCAAACCCCGCAAGAGTTGGGCAAAAAAATCAAGGTATTT. Its translation: CALWDQTPQELGKKIKVF. This chain connects TRGV9 to TRGJP. The CDR3 sequence is 18 residues long. CDR1 GITISATS and CDR2 ISYDGTV come from the germline V gene (reference sequence). V lost 4 bases and J lost 3; bases outside the gene matches: 9.